Listed below are T cell receptor beta chains from one sample, sequenced in a study of blood T cell repertoires in COVID-19. This table comes from immunoSEQ multiplex PCR, and its TCRdb copy is limited to in-frame clones, with some not included. The sample lists approximately 200,000 clones, less than 85% occurring once. Sequenced material: PBMCs or T cells enriched from blood (not recorded which). The source is a man aged 60 to 75 who had recovered from COVID-19. CDR3s include the opening cysteine and the closing phenylalanine or tryptophan. A D gene is named only where the DNA matches it firmly. Clone size is given for some rows only: seen once, a few or many times, or a class if the clone is expanded.

J gene,D gene,clone size,V gene,CDR3 DNA,CDR3 protein
TRBJ1-5,NA,once,TRBV19,TGTGCCAGTAGTATAGGAAGGGAGGGCAATCAGCCCCAGCATTTT,CASSIGREGNQPQHF
TRBJ1-4,NA,NA,TRBV19,TGTGCCAGTAGTATAGGTCCCAGCGCGGCAACTAATGAAAAACTGTTTTTT,CASSIGPSAATNEKLFF
TRBJ2-1,NA,NA,TRBV29-1,TGCAGCGGGGCCCGGGACACCGTTCTTGGTGAGCAGTTCTTC,CSGARDTVLGEQFF
TRBJ1-5,NA,once,TRBV2,TGTGCCAGCAGGGGATCGGGGGGCCATGGCAATCAGCCCCAGCATTTT,CASRGSGGHGNQPQHF
TRBJ2-2,TRBD1,NA,TRBV5-1,TGCGCCAGCAGCTTGAACAGGGGTGGGACCGGGGAGCTGTTTTTT,CASSLNRGGTGELFF
TRBJ2-3,TRBD1,NA,TRBV18,TGTGCCAGCTCATCGACAGGGTACACAGATACGCAGTATTTT,CASSSTGYTDTQYF
TRBJ2-3,TRBD1,NA,TRBV11-2,TGTGCCAGCAGCTCATCCGGGACAGGGGGCGCAGATACGCAGTATTTT,CASSSSGTGGADTQYF
TRBJ2-3,NA,NA,TRBV9,TGTGCCAGCAGCGTAGCGGCTAGCGCTCCAACAGATACGCAGTATTTT,CASSVAASAPTDTQYF
TRBJ1-3,TRBD1,NA,TRBV13,TGTGCCAGCAGCTTAGGGGACAGGGCTGGAAACACCATATATTTT,CASSLGDRAGNTIYF
TRBJ2-1,NA,NA,TRBV7-9,TGTGCCAGCAGCTCCCTTGCGGGGACCGGTGAGCAGTTCTTC,CASSSLAGTGEQFF
TRBJ1-1,NA,NA,TRBV14,TGTGCCAGCAGCTCCCGGACAGCCAGGATGAACACTGAAGCTTTCTTT,CASSSRTARMNTEAFF
TRBJ1-5,TRBD1,NA,TRBV15,TGTGCCACCAGCAGAGTGACAGGGTCGGATCAGCCCCAGCATTTT,CATSRVTGSDQPQHF
TRBJ2-4,TRBD1,few,TRBV19,TGTGCCAGTAGTCTCGACAGGGTCAACATTCAGTACTTC,CASSLDRVNIQYF
TRBJ1-5,TRBD1,NA,TRBV4-3,TGCGCCAGCAGCCAGAACAGGGGCTTGGGCAATCAGCCCCAGCATTTT,CASSQNRGLGNQPQHF
TRBJ1-1,NA,NA,TRBV3-1/TRBV3-2,TGTGCCAGCAGACCCGACAGTAACACTGAAGCTTTCTTT,CASRPDSNTEAFF
TRBJ2-1,NA,NA,TRBV19,TGTGCCAGTAGTATAGGATTCCGGGGTCAATACAATGAGCAGTTCTTC,CASSIGFRGQYNEQFF
TRBJ2-7,TRBD2,NA,TRBV11-2,TGTGCCAGCAGCAATAGCGGGGGACTCTACGAGCAGTACTTC,CASSNSGGLYEQYF
TRBJ2-2,TRBD1,NA,TRBV19,TGTGCCAGTAGTGCGGACAGGGGGAACACCGGGGAGCTGTTTTTT,CASSADRGNTGELFF
TRBJ1-6,TRBD1,NA,TRBV6-5,TGTGCCAGCAGTAAACCTGGACAGGGGAATTCACCCCTCCACTTT,CASSKPGQGNSPLHF
TRBJ1-6,NA,few,TRBV5-1,TGCGCCAGCAGCTTGGAGTTGTCCTCCAGCTCCTATAATTCACCCCTCCACTTT,CASSLELSSSSYNSPLHF
TRBJ2-5,NA,NA,TRBV9,TGTGCCAGCAGCGTAGGGAGGGTAAAAAGAGAGACCCAGTACTTC,CASSVGRVKRETQYF
TRBJ1-1,NA,few,TRBV6-2/TRBV6-3,TGTGCCAGCAGTTCTTGGGGCAACACTGAAGCTTTCTTT,CASSSWGNTEAFF
TRBJ1-6,NA,few,TRBV18,TGTGCCAGCTCCCTTACGGGATCCTATAATTCACCCCTCCACTTT,CASSLTGSYNSPLHF